The present entry profiles one T cell receptor beta chain with its context. Antigen specificity is unknown. The read falls 3 residues short of the CDR3 end, and the missing part is taken from the germline J gene. This specimen comes from a study of T cells in women clearing cervical HPV infection. At the level of the study: Cases: HPV16-related CIN3 or worse on histology, 2 invasive cancers.

Clones were read by immunoSEQ multiplex PCR, and TCRdb kept only the in-frame ones, dropping some. This sample's table reports nearly 20,000 clones. Study-wide results and limits: CIN3+ cases had significantly higher TCR richness than controls; evenness did not differ.

All participants had a single incident cervical HPV16 infection, and prevalent HPV16 infections were excluded. V was cut by 0 bases and J by 2 bases, with 14 bases left in between. This CDR3 contains 16 residues. Per germline, CDR1 MDHEN and CDR2 SYDVKM. The TCR sequence derives from a woman aged 18 to 69 with a cervical HPV16 infection that either progressed to CIN3+ or cleared (not recorded which). The sample consisted of blood buffy coat. The rearrangement uses TRBV28 and TRBJ2-7; D could derive from TRBD1 or TRBD2 (6 bases each). The CDR3 here is CASSLWTAGQPYEQYF. Incomplete CDR3 DNA: TGTGCCAGCAGTTTATGGACGGCGGGACAACCCTACGAG.